This T cell receptor beta chain originates from a study of blood T cells in healthy people across ages. The germline CDR1 and CDR2 sequences are DFQATT and SNEGSKA (reference sequence). CDR3 length: 11 amino acids. V lost 5 bases, J lost 3 bases, and 7 bases lay in between. The second PCR ran roughly 6 to 11 cycles with a sample-barcoded 5' primer and J-beta primers. At least 2.5 million CDR3-containing paired-end reads were obtained per sample. In TCRdb, the 5' RACE reads were re-called with MiXCR into one record per CDR3 protein. The repertoire has 550,000 to 600,000 distinct CDR3 sequences, 27% of them found once; the top ten carry around 20%.

The gene calls are TRBV20-1 and TRBJ1-2; no firm D call. Sequenced input: blood. The sequence came from a woman between 65 and 79 years old in good health. CDR3 sequence reads: CSAPRDYGYTF. In DNA, the CDR3 is TGCAGTGCTCCGAGGGACTATGGCTACACCTTC.